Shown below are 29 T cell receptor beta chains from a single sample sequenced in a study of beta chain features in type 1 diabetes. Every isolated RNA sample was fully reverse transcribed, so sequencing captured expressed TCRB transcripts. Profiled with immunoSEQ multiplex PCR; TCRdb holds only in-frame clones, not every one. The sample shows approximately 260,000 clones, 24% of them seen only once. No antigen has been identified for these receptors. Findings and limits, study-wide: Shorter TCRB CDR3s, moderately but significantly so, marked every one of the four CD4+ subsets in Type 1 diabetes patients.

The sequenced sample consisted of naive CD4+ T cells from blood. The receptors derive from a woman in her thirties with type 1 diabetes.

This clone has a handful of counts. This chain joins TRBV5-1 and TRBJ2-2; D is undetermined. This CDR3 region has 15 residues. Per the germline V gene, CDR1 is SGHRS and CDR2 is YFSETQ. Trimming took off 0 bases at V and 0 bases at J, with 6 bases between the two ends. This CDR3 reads CASSLDNANTGELFF. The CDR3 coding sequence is TGCGCCAGCAGCTTGGACAACGCGAACACCGGGGAGCTGTTTTTT. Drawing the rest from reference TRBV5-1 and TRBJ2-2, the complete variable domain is KAGVTQTPRYLIKTRGQQVTLSCSPISGHRSVSWYQQTPGQGLQFLFEYFSETQRNKGNFPGRFSGRQFSNSRSEMNVSTLELGDSALYLCASSLDNANTGELFFGEGSRLTVL.

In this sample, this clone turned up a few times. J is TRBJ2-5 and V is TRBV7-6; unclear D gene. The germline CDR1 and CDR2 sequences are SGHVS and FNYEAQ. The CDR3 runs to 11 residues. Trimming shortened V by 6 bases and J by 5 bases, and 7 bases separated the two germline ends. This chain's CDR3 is CASSDWETQYF. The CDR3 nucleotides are TGTGCCAGCAGTGACTGGGAGACCCAGTACTTC.

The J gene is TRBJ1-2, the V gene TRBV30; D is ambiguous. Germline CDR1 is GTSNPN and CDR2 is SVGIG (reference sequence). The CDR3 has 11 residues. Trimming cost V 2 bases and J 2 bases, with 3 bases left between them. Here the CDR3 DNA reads TGTGCCTGGAGTATAAACTATGGCTACACCTTC. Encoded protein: CAWSINYGYTF.

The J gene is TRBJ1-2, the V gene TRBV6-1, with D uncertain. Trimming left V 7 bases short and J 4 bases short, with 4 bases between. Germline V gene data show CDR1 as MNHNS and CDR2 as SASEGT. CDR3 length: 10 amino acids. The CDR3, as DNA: TGTGCCAGCACCAGCTATGGCTACACCTTC. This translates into CASTSYGYTF.

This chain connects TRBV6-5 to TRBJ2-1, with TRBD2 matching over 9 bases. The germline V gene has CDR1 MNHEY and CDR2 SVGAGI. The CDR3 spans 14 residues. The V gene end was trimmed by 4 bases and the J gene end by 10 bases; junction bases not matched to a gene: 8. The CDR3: CASSFHRTSGEQFF. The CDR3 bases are TGTGCCAGCAGTTTTCATCGAACTAGCGGGGAGCAGTTCTTC.

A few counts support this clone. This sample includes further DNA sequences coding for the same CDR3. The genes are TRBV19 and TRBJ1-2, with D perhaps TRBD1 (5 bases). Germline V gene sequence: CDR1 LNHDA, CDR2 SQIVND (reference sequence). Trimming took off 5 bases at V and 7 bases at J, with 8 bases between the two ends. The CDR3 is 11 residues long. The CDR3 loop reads CASSVRGGYTF. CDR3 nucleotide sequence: TGTGCCAGTAGTGTAAGGGGTGGCTACACCTTC.

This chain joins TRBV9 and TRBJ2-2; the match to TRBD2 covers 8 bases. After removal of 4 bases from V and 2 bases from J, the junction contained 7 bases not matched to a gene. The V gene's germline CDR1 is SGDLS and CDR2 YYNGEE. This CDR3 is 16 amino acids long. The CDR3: CASSFGSGTNTGELFF. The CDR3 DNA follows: TGTGCCAGCAGCTTCGGTAGCGGGACAAACACCGGGGAGCTGTTTTTT.

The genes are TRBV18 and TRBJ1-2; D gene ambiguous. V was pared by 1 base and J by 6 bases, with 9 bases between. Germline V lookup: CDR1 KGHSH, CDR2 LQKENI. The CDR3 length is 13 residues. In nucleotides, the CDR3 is TGTGCCAGCTCACCACGGGGAGGTGATGGCTACACCTTC. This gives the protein CASSPRGGDGYTF.

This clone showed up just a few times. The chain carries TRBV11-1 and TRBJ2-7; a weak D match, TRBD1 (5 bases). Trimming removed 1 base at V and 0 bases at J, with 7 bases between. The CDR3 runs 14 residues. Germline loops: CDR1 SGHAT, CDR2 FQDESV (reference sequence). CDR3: CASSLGQSSYEQYF. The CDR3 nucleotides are TGTGCCAGCAGCTTAGGACAGAGCTCCTACGAGCAGTACTTC.

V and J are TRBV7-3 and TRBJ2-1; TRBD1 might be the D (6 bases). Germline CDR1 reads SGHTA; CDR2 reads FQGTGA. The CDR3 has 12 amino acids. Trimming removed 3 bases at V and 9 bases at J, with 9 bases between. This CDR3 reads CASSFNRAEQFF. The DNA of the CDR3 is TGTGCCAGCAGCTTTAACAGGGCTGAGCAGTTCTTC.

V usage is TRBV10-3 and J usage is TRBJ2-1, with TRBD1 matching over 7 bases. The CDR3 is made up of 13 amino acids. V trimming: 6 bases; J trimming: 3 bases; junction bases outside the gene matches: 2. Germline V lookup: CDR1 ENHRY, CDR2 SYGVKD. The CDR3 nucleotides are TGTGCCATCAGGGCAGGGGGCTACAATGAGCAGTTCTTC. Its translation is CAIRAGGYNEQFF.

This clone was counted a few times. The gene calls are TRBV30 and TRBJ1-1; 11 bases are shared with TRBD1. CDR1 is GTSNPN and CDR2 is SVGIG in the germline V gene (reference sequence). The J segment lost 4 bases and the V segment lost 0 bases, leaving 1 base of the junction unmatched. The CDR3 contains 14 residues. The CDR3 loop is CAWSVGTGGTEAFF. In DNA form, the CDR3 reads TGTGCCTGGAGTGTAGGGACAGGGGGCACTGAAGCTTTCTTT. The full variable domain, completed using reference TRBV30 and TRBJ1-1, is SQTIHQWPATLVQPVGSPLSLECTVEGTSNPNLYWYRQAAGRGLQLLFYSVGIGQISSEVPQNLSASRPQDRQFILSSKKLLLSDSGFYLCAWSVGTGGTEAFFGQGTRLTVV.

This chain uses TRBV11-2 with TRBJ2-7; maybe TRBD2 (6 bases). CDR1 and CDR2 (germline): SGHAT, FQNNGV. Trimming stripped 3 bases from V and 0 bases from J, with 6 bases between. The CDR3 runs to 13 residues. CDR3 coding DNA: TGTGCCAGCAGCTTGGACTACTCCTACGAGCAGTACTTC. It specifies CASSLDYSYEQYF.

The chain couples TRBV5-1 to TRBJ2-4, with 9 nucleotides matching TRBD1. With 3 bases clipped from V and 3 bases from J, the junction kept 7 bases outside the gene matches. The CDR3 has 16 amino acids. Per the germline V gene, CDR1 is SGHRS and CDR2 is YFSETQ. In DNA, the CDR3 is TGCGCCAGCAGCTATCCGGACAGGGGAGGCAAAAACATTCAGTACTTC. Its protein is CASSYPDRGGKNIQYF.

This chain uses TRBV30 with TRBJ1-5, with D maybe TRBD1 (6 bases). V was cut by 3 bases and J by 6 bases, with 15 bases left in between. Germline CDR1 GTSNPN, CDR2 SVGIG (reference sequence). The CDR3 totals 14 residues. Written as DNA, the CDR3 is TGTGCCTGGAGCCCCCAGGGGTTGGGTCAGCCCCAGCATTTT. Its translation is CAWSPQGLGQPQHF.

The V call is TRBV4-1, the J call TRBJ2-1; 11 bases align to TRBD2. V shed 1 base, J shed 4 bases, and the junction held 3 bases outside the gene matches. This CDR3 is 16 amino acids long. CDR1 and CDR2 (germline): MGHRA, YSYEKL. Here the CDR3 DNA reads TGCGCCAGCAGCCAAGTGCCTAGCGGGGGGTACAATGAGCAGTTCTTC. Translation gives CASSQVPSGGYNEQFF.

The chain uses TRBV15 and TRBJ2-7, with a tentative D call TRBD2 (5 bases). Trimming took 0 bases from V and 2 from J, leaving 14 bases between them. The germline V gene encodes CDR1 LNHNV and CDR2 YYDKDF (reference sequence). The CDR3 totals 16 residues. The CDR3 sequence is CATSRDLGVLPYEQYF. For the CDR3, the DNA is TGTGCCACCAGCAGAGATCTCGGGGTCTTGCCCTACGAGCAGTACTTC.

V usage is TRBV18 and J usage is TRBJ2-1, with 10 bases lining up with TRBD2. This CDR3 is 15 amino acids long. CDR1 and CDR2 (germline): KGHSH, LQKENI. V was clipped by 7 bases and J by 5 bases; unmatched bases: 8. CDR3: CASCYTSGKDNEQFF. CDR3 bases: TGTGCCAGCTGCTATACTAGCGGGAAGGACAATGAGCAGTTCTTC.

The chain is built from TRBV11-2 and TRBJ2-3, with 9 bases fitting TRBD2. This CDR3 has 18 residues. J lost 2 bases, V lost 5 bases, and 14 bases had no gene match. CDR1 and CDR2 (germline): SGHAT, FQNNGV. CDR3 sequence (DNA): TGTGCCAGCAGCCCGGAAGTACCGGGACTAGCCGCCACAGATACGCAGTATTTT. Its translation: CASSPEVPGLAATDTQYF.

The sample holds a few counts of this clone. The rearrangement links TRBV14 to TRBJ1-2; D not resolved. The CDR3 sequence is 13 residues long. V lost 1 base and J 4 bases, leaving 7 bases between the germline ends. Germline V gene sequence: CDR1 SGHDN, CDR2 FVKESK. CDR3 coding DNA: TGTGCCAGCAGCCAAGGTTCCGTCTATGGCTACACCTTC. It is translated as CASSQGSVYGYTF.

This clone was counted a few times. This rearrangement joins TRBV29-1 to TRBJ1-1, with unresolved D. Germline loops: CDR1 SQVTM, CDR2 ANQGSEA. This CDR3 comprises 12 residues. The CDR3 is CSWSDLNTEAFF. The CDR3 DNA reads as TGCAGTTGGTCGGACTTGAACACTGAAGCTTTCTTT.

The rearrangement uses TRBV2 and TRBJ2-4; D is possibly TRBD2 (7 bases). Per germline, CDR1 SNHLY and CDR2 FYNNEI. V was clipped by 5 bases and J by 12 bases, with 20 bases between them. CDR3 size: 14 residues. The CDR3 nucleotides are TGTGCCAGCAGTTTGGGGGGGGCGAGTAGAGATCAGTACTTC. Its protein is CASSLGGASRDQYF.

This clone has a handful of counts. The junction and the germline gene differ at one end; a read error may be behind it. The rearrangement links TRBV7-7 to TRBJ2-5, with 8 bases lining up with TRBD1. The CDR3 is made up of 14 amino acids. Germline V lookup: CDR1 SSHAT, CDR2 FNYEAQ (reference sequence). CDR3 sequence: CASSSNPGGETQYF. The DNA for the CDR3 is TGTGCTAGCAGCTCGAACCCAGGGGGCGAGACCCAGTACTTC. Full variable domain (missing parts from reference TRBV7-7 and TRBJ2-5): GAGVSQSPRYKVTKRGQDVTLRCDPISSHATLYWYQQALGQGPEFLTYFNYEAQPDKSGLPSDRFSAERPEGSISTLTIQRTEQRDSAMYRCASSSNPGGETQYFGPGTRLLVL.

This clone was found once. The CDR3 reads CASRAVAGSFHTGELFF. The CDR3 DNA sequence: TGTGCCAGCCGTGCGGTAGCGGGAAGTTTCCACACCGGGGAGCTGTTTTTT. This chain joins TRBV28 and TRBJ2-2; 8 nucleotides align to TRBD2. CDR3 length: 17 residues. The germline V gene encodes CDR1 MDHEN and CDR2 SYDVKM. V trimming: 8 bases; J trimming: 3 bases; junction bases outside the gene matches: 14.

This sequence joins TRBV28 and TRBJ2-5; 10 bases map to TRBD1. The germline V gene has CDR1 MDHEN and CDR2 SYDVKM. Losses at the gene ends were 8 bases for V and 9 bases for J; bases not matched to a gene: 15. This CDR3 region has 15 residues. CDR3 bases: TGTGCCAGCTTTCTCGGGGACAGGGGTCTTAGGGCCCAGTACTTC. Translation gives CASFLGDRGLRAQYF.

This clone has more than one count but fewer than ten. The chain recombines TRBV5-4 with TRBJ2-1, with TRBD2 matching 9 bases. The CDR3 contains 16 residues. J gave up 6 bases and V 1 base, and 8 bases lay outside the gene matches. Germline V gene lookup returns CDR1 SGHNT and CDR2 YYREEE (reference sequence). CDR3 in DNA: TGTGCCAGCAGCTTGAGGATTAGCGGGAGTGCCAATGAGCAGTTCTTC. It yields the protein CASSLRISGSANEQFF.

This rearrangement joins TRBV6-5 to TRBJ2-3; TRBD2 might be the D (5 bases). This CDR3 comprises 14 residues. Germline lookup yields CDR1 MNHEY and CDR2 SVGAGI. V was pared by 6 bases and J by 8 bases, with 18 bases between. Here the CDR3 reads CASSNGPPLATQYF. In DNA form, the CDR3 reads TGTGCCAGCAGCAACGGCCCGCCTCTAGCTACGCAGTATTTT.

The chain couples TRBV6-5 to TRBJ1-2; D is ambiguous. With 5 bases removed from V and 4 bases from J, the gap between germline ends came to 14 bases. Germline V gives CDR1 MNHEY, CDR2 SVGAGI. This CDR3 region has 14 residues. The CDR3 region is CASSPAGIGYGYTF. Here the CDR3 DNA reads TGTGCCAGCAGTCCAGCCGGGATTGGCTATGGCTACACCTTC.

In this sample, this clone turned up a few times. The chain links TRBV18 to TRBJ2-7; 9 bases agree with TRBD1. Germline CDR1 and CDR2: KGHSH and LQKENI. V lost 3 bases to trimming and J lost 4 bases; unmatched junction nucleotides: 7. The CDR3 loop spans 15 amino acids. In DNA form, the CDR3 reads TGTGCCAGCTCACCCGGGACAGGGAATATGTACGAGCAGTACTTC. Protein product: CASSPGTGNMYEQYF.